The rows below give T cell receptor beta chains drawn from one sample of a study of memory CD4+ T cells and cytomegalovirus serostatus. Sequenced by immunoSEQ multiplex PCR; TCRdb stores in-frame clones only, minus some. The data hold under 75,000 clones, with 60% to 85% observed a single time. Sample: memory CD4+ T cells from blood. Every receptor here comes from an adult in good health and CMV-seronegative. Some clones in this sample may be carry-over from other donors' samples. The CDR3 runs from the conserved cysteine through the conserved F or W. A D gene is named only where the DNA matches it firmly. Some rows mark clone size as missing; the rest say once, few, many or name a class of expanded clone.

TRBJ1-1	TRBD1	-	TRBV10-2	CASKPGQGLFWREAFF	TGCGCCAGTAAACCGGGACAGGGTCTATTTTGGCGGGAAGCTTTCTTT
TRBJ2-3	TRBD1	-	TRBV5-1	CASSRSGTGAGEDTQYF	TGCGCCAGCAGCCGATCCGGGACAGGGGCTGGGGAAGATACGCAGTATTTT
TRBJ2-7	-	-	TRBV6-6	CASRPQAIYEQYF	TGTGCCAGCAGACCGCAAGCAATCTACGAGCAGTACTTC
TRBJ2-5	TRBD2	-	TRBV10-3	CAISESRGLAGPRQETQYF	TGTGCCATCAGTGAGTCAAGGGGACTAGCGGGTCCCAGACAAGAGACCCAGTACTTC
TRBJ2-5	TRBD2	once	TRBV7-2	CASSSNPLAGAWETQYF	TGTGCCAGCAGTTCAAATCCGCTAGCGGGAGCTTGGGAGACCCAGTACTTC
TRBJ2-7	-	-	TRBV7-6	CASSLEAGDTYEQYF	TGTGCCAGCAGCTTAGAGGCAGGGGACACCTACGAGCAGTACTTC
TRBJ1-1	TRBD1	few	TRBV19	CASRRTGMVDTEAFF	TGTGCCAGTAGAAGGACAGGAATGGTGGACACTGAAGCTTTCTTT
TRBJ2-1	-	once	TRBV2	CASSDRARNEQFF	TGTGCCAGCAGTGACAGGGCCAGGAATGAGCAGTTCTTC
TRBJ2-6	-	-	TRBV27	CASSRVGMGRLEGSGANVLTF	TGTGCCAGCAGTCGGGTTGGGATGGGCCGCCTGGAGGGCTCTGGGGCCAACGTCCTGACTTTC
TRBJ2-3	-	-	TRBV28	CASSPTGFSTDTQYF	TGTGCCAGCAGCCCCACGGGATTTAGCACAGATACGCAGTATTTT
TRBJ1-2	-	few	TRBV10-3	CAISEPSLPYGYTF	TGTGCCATCAGTGAGCCCAGTCTTCCCTATGGCTACACCTTC
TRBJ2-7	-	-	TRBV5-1	CASSRGVVAPEQYF	TGCGCCAGCAGCAGAGGGGTAGTTGCCCCCGAGCAGTACTTC
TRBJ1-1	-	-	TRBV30	CAWITPGRTTEAFF	TGTGCCTGGATCACGCCTGGCAGAACCACTGAAGCTTTCTTT
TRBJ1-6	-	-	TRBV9	CASSVQDIPAYSPLHF	TGTGCCAGCAGCGTACAGGATATTCCGGCCTATTCACCCCTCCACTTT
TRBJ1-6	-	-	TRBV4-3	CASSQGTSGLGSPLHF	TGCGCCAGCAGCCAGGGGACCTCAGGTCTTGGATCACCCCTCCACTTT
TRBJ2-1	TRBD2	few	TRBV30	CAWSVGLTSGGGEQFF	TGTGCCTGGAGTGTGGGCTTGACTAGCGGGGGTGGGGAGCAGTTCTTC
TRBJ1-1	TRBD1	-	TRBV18	CASSTLGAGGAGDTEAFF	TGTGCCAGCTCAACATTAGGGGCAGGGGGCGCAGGAGACACTGAAGCTTTCTTT
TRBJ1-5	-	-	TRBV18	CASSPDRNQPQHF	TGTGCCAGCTCACCGGACAGAAATCAGCCCCAGCATTTT
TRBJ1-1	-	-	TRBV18	CASSPRRGDEDTEAFF	TGTGCCAGCTCACCTCGGCGAGGGGACGAGGACACTGAAGCTTTCTTT
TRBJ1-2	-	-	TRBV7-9	CASSLGPGVYYGYTF	TGTGCCAGCAGCTTAGGGCCAGGGGTCTACTATGGCTACACCTTC
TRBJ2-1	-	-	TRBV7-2	CASSLIREQFF	TGTGCCAGCAGTCTTATTAGGGAGCAGTTCTTC
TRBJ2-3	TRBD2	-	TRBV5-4	CASSMARGLATDTQYF	TGTGCCAGCAGCATGGCCCGGGGACTAGCCACAGATACGCAGTATTTT
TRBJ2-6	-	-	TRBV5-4	CASSGASGANVLTF	TGTGCCAGCAGCGGCGCTTCCGGGGCCAACGTCCTGACTTTC
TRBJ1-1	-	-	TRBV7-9	CASSLMDGGWGAGTEAFF	TGTGCCAGCAGCTTAATGGACGGTGGTTGGGGGGCGGGCACTGAAGCTTTCTTT
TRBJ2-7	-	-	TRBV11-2	CASSLTGYPHGYF	TGTGCCAGCAGCTTAACCGGATACCCGCATGGGTACTTC
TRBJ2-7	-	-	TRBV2	CASRRRDISYEQYF	TGTGCCAGCAGACGCCGGGACATCTCCTACGAGCAGTACTTC
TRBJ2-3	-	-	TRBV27	CATKVGINTDTQYF	TGTGCCACCAAGGTGGGGATCAACACAGATACGCAGTATTTT
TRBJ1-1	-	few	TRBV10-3	CAISGRENTEAFF	TGTGCCATCAGTGGCAGGGAGAACACTGAAGCTTTCTTT
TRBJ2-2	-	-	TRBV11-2	CASSLVGSGELFF	TGTGCCAGCAGCTTAGTAGGATCCGGGGAGCTGTTTTTT
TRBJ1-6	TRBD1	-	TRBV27	CASSAGQGGSPLHF	TGTGCCAGCAGTGCAGGACAGGGCGGCTCACCCCTCCACTTT
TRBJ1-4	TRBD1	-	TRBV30	CAWSPGQGAREKLFF	TGTGCCTGGAGTCCAGGACAGGGGGCCAGGGAAAAACTGTTTTTT
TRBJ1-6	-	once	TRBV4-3	CASSQDQDRHNSPLHF	TGCGCCAGCAGCCAAGATCAAGACAGGCATAATTCACCCCTCCACTTT
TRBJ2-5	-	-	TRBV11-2	CASSLGREETQYF	TGTGCCAGCAGCTTGGGCCGAGAAGAGACCCAGTACTTC
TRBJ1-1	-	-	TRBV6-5	CASSDRHTEAFF	TGTGCCAGCAGCGACAGGCACACTGAAGCTTTCTTT
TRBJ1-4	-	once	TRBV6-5	CASSDRVRNEKLFF	TGTGCCAGCAGTGACCGGGTCCGTAATGAAAAACTGTTTTTT
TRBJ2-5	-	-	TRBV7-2	CASSADQETQYF	TGTGCCAGCAGCGCGGACCAAGAGACCCAGTACTTC
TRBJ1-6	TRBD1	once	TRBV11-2	CASSSLQGSRSPLHF	TGTGCCAGCAGCTCGTTACAGGGGTCGAGATCACCCCTCCACTTT